This T cell receptor (beta chain) emerged from a study of read filtering for tumor transcriptome and immune sequencing. This library used about 400 ng RNA and molecular barcoded adaptors spanning alpha/delta and beta/gamma chains. TCRdb recomputed calls from the reads with MiXCR, one row per CDR3 protein. This table holds over 50,000 distinct CDR3 sequences, approximately 18% found once. Study findings and constraints: IR-seq and RNA-seq agreed better without single-read clonotypes.

At least ten counts were recorded for this clonotype. As yet, its antigen is unknown. This TCR was recovered from a donor aged 40 or older with multiple myeloma. Material: a population of CD138-negative cells sorted from bone marrow.

Here the CDR3 reads CSVEDPSGGTSTDTQYF. The CDR3 DNA is TGCAGCGTTGAAGACCCTAGCGGGGGGACTAGCACAGATACGCAGTATTTT. The chain combines TRBV29-1 with TRBJ2-3; TRBD2 agrees at 11 bases. Germline CDR1 and CDR2: SQVTM and ANQGSEA. The CDR3 sequence is 17 residues long. The ends lost 0 bases at V and 0 bases at J; junction bases unmatched: 5.